The clone carrying this TCR beta chain was recorded at least ten times. This specimen belongs to a study of kidney transplant recipient with SARS-CoV-2 infection. From the reads, TCRdb called clonotypes with MiXCR, one entry per CDR3 protein. The sample has fewer than 250,000 distinct CDR3 sequences, under 35% seen once. The CDR3 has 13 amino acids. Per the germline V gene, CDR1 is KGHDR and CDR2 is SFDVKD. V was cut by 5 bases and J by 9 bases, with 10 bases left in between. This receptor was taken from a male patient younger than 45 who had COVID-19 and was a kidney transplant recipient. Some T cells may be supplied by the graft donor. The chain joins TRBV24-1 to TRBJ1-6; D might be TRBD1 (5 bases). Here the sequenced sample was a blood sample, taken at baseline and on day 111 from a kidney transplant recipient. The CDR3 region has the DNA TGTGCCACCAGTGGAGGGGACGGTTCACCCCTCCACTTT. Translating gives CATSGGDGSPLHF.